One sample yielded the 13 T cell receptor beta chains listed below, sequenced in a study of blood T cell repertoires in COVID-19. The assay was immunoSEQ multiplex PCR, and TCRdb's table has in-frame clones only and misses some. The sample consists of tens of thousands of clones, approximately 80% of them appearing once. The sample was peripheral blood. The receptor set was obtained from a man aged 50-60 years with acute or convalescent COVID-19.

V gene TRBV11-2 combines with J gene TRBJ2-1; TRBD1 agrees at 7 bases. J lost 3 bases, V lost 5 bases, and 10 bases had no gene match. This CDR3 region has 16 residues. Germline lookup yields CDR1 SGHAT and CDR2 FQNNGV. CDR3 residues: CASSLSGTDIYNEQFF. Here the CDR3 DNA reads TGTGCCAGCAGCCTCTCCGGGACAGACATCTACAATGAGCAGTTCTTC.

A single count supports this clone. V and J are TRBV7-2 and TRBJ2-2; the match to TRBD2 covers 9 bases. CDR3 length equals 17 residues. The germline V gene encodes CDR1 SGHTA and CDR2 FQGNSA. Losses at the gene ends were 5 bases for V and 6 bases for J; bases not matched to a gene: 13. The CDR3 coding sequence is TGTGCCAGCAGCCCTGGGGGGAGCGGGAGGTTGGCCGGGGAGCTGTTTTTT. Encoded protein: CASSPGGSGRLAGELFF.

The J gene is TRBJ1-4, the V gene TRBV4-1; D remains ambiguous. Germline V lookup: CDR1 MGHRA, CDR2 YSYEKL. This CDR3 contains 16 residues. V was cut by 1 base and J by 6 bases, with 15 bases left in between. CDR3 sequence (DNA): TGCGCCAGCAGCCAAGTTCACTCATCTGGAGATGAAAAACTGTTTTTT. Its protein is CASSQVHSSGDEKLFF.

CDR3 residues: CASSLTPHATGELFF. The CDR3 nucleotides are TGTGCCAGCAGCTTAACTCCGCACGCGACCGGGGAGCTGTTTTTT. V is TRBV7-3 and J is TRBJ2-2; D not resolved. The CDR3 spans 15 residues. The germline V gene encodes CDR1 SGHTA and CDR2 FQGTGA. V lost 0 bases, J lost 5 bases, and 10 bases lay in between. Filled out from reference TRBV7-3 and TRBJ2-2, the complete variable domain reads GAGVSQTPSNKVTEKGKYVELRCDPISGHTALYWYRQSLGQGPEFLIYFQGTGAADDSGLPNDRFFAVRPEGSVSTLKIQRTERGDSAVYLCASSLTPHATGELFFGEGSRLTVL.

The chain employs TRBV6-1 and TRBJ2-7; TRBD2 aligns across 7 bases. The trim removed 2 bases at V and 2 bases at J, leaving 9 bases unmatched. CDR3 size: 16 residues. CDR1 and CDR2 from the germline V gene are MNHNS and SASEGT. The CDR3 DNA is TGTGCCAGCAGTGAATATGGGAGGGCCGGCGCCTACGAGCAGTACTTC. It encodes CASSEYGRAGAYEQYF.

The V gene is TRBV18, the J gene TRBJ1-4; D ambiguous. The CDR3 length is 15 residues. Germline-derived CDR1 and CDR2 are KGHSH and LQKENI. V was shortened by 2 bases and J by 7 bases, with 14 bases between the two germline ends. The CDR3 DNA reads as TGTGCCAGCTCACCAGACTTACTGACTCCTGAAAAACTGTTTTTT. Translating it yields CASSPDLLTPEKLFF.

This chain connects TRBV30 to TRBJ2-5; 7 bases map to TRBD2. Germline CDR1 GTSNPN, CDR2 SVGIG (reference sequence). V shed 2 bases, J shed 4 bases, and the junction held 1 base outside the gene matches. This CDR3 is 12 amino acids long. CDR3 DNA: TGTGCCTGGAGTCAGCGGGGAGAGACCCAGTACTTC. Protein sequence: CAWSQRGETQYF.

The chain joins TRBV19 to TRBJ1-1, with 7 bases fitting TRBD1. Unmatched junction bases numbered 3, after V lost 5 bases and J lost 0 bases. Germline V gene data show CDR1 as LNHDA and CDR2 as SQIVND (reference sequence). CDR3 length: 14 residues. In DNA, the CDR3 is TGTGCCAGTAGTGGGACAGTTCTGAACACTGAAGCTTTCTTT. It translates to CASSGTVLNTEAFF.

A few counts support this clone. The chain combines TRBV5-1 with TRBJ1-4; 8 bases align to TRBD1. CDR1 and CDR2 (germline): SGHRS, YFSETQ. Trimming took 2 bases from V and 7 from J; bases not matched to a gene: 7. The CDR3 is 15 amino acids. The CDR3 region is CASSFTGGEGEKLFF. Here the CDR3 DNA reads TGCGCCAGCAGCTTCACAGGGGGGGAAGGTGAAAAACTGTTTTTT.

This clone was detected ten times or more. The V gene is TRBV5-6, the J gene TRBJ2-7; 8 bases agree with TRBD1. The CDR3 covers 17 residues. V lost 0 bases and J lost 0; bases outside the gene matches: 8. Germline V gene data show CDR1 as SGHDT and CDR2 as YYEEEE. The CDR3 sequence: CASSLGPTGGSSYEQYF. As DNA, the CDR3 is TGTGCCAGCAGCTTGGGACCCACAGGGGGGAGCTCCTACGAGCAGTACTTC.

This sequence joins TRBV11-2 and TRBJ1-1; 7 positions agree with TRBD1. CDR1 is SGHAT, CDR2 FQNNGV, per germline. The CDR3 length is 14 residues. V lost 6 bases and J lost 0; bases outside the gene matches: 4. The chain's CDR3 is CASSPGGLNTEAFF. The CDR3 DNA reads as TGTGCCAGCAGTCCAGGGGGTTTGAACACTGAAGCTTTCTTT.

In its sample, this clone was seen once. The rearrangement uses TRBV10-3 and TRBJ2-1; D is perhaps TRBD2 (6 bases). V was shortened by 0 bases and J by 6 bases, with 12 bases between the two germline ends. Germline loops: CDR1 ENHRY, CDR2 SYGVKD. The CDR3 loop spans 15 amino acids. This chain's CDR3 is CAISESSVAANEQFF. CDR3 in DNA: TGTGCCATCAGTGAGTCGAGTGTAGCGGCCAATGAGCAGTTCTTC.

The chain uses TRBV3-1 (or the pseudogene TRBV3-2) and TRBJ1-5; tentative D call: TRBD1 (6 bases). Germline loops: CDR1 LGHDT, CDR2 YNNKEL (reference sequence). The V end lost 1 base, the J end lost 5 bases, and 6 bases lay between the germline ends. The CDR3 runs 13 residues. CDR3 sequence: CASSQGTDQPQHF. The CDR3 coding sequence is TGTGCCAGCAGCCAAGGGACAGATCAGCCCCAGCATTTT.